This T cell receptor beta chain was profiled in a study of beta chain features in type 1 diabetes. Study context: Healthy donors resembled patients in age, gender and cell yields.

CDR1 is SGDLS, CDR2 YYNGEE, per germline. This CDR3 contains 16 residues. Losses at the gene ends were 1 base for V and 4 bases for J; bases not matched to a gene: 11. Points from the study as a whole: Researchers report that Type 1 diabetes patients had moderately but significantly shorter TCRB CDR3s across all four CD4+ subsets. There was no resolution here of whether HLA type influences TCRB rearrangement. VDJ junctions from type 1 diabetes patients carried fewer insertions and larger deletions.

This clone has only a few counts. Antigen: not known. Sequencing targeted expressed TCRB transcripts, as all isolated RNA had been reverse transcribed. Repertoires were generated with immunoSEQ multiplex PCR, while TCRdb's copy carries only in-frame clones and drops some. This sample has around 430,000 clones, with approximately 31% found just once. The source material was naive CD4+ T cells from blood. The clonotype comes from a man between 18 and 35 years old in good health. J is TRBJ2-7 and V is TRBV9, with TRBD2 identical over 7 bases. CDR3 loop: CASSVSSGGSVYEQYF. The CDR3 coding sequence is TGTGCCAGCAGCGTATCGAGCGGCGGGAGTGTGTACGAGCAGTACTTC.